This T cell receptor beta chain was obtained from a study of T cell responses to AZD1222 COVID-19 vaccine. Study details: Pooling of second doses given at about 4 or about 12 weeks was done.

V was pared by 0 bases and J by 0 bases, with 5 bases between. CDR1 is SGHRS, CDR2 YFSETQ, per germline. The CDR3 spans 14 residues. The assay was immunoSEQ multiplex PCR, and TCRdb's table has in-frame clones only and misses some. The sample includes about 97,000 clones, around 89% of them seen just once. Regarding the study as a whole: Females made up more of the donors, who were largely white British, and clonal diversity may have come out too low. Following two doses of AZD1222, Spike-specific TCR breadth and depth rose.

To note about this clone: The antigen is unknown.

The material sequenced was peripheral blood, taken on day 0 of AZD1222 vaccination. This sequence was found in an adult in good health. The chain links TRBV5-1 to TRBJ2-3; D is ambiguous. DNA of the CDR3: TGCGCCAGCAGCTTGGTAGTCAGCACAGATACGCAGTATTTT. This encodes CASSLVVSTDTQYF.